This T cell receptor beta chain was obtained from a study of shared clonotypes between healthy human individuals (dated by TCRdb to the early 2020s). General notes on the study: A few men and two women, aged 18 to 49 years, made up the cohort. To increase sequencing depth and limit assay-specific biases, TCR repertoire library preparation and sequencing were carried out by different laboratories using diverse techniques. To estimate repertoire size and how much clonotypes are shared between individuals, the study performed deep sequencing of blood TCR repertoires from about five healthy adults. Each donor's leukapheresis produced roughly between roughly 0.94 and 9.5 billion PBMCs. For each donor, CD4 naive and CD4 memory were each given three plates, CD8 naive was given two plates, and CD8 memory was given one plate. Overall study outcomes, separate from this receptor: Sampling was restricted to blood, and TCR repertoires in tissues likely differ from the TCR repertoires found in blood. Higher generation probabilities were observed for clonotypes shared by all four sorted-subset donors than for non-shared clonotypes. Larger estimated clonotype richness was generally found for naive subsets than for memory subsets. When a handful of donors were compared, the shared fraction of clonotypes was about 5% for naive CD4, 3.5% for naive CD8, more than 2% for memory CD4, and 0.35% to 0.4% for memory CD8. Because the study included a small number of donors, the genetic and exposure-history diversity represented was limited. Pairwise subsampling indicated that sequencing depth was expected to affect the degree of clonotype sharing among donors. Even with the large sequencing depth, rarefaction of the sorted-subset datasets indicated that sequencing was incomplete.

TCR CDR3 regions were amplified from genomic DNA by multiplex PCR using the deep immunoSEQ assay. Genomic DNA extracted from each cell subset was distributed evenly over all wells of several immunoSEQ 96-well plates, and each plate served as one replicate. For sorted subsets, each replicate PCR was loaded with roughly 190 ng genomic DNA, equivalent to some 31,000 T cell genomes. Purified libraries were measured with a Qubit 3.0 fluorometer, size-checked on a Bioanalyzer 2100, and measured again with the KAPA Library Quantification kit. Each immunoSEQ 96-well plate was sequenced on its own single-read 150-cycle Illumina NextSeq 550 flow cell. Regarding the original processing steps: Because the immunoSEQ output included only junctional sequences and no quality scores, the filtering could not be the same as the filtering used for full-length reads. To assign V/J genes and CDR3, sequences were annotated against IMGT germline references using PyIR, a Python wrapper for IgBLAST v1.9. Reads were removed for weak V/J assignments (E-value above 1e-6), missing CDR3, stop codons, out-of-frame junctions, or ambiguous translated residues. V3J clonotypes were defined by identical inferred V gene, J gene, and CDR3 amino acid sequence. To compute the percentage overlap between repertoires, the number of shared unique clonotypes was divided by the size of the smaller repertoire. Repertoire richness was assessed with RTK rarefaction, the Chao1 estimator, and Recon v2.1 estimates of unobserved clonotypes. Generation probabilities for all TCRbeta clonotypes obtained by the gDNA method from a few donors were computed using OLGA. TCRdb re-hosts the immuneACCESS table, in-frame sequences only. Its copies lack some clones; in the studies checked, an unresolved V gene accounts for under half of them, and the cause for the rest is not known. The V and J calls and clone size were taken over from that table, and D and trimming were inferred from the DNA. This sample comprises approximately 1.4 million clones, 95% to 99% of them detected only once. Of the sample, around 0.45% falls within the top ten clones.

A note on this clone: The clone's antigen remains unknown. There are no base qualities to consult, and no much larger clone falls within one base. The same CDR3 also results from other DNA sequences found in this sample.

The donors were healthy, HIV-negative adults who had no recently reported acute infections or vaccinations. All donors were Caucasian adults living in Nashville, Tennessee, USA. CD4+ T cells were enriched by magnetic negative selection; naive cells were then positively selected on CD45RA, and the negative fraction formed the memory subset. Blood was collected by leukapheresis, and PBMCs were isolated by Ficoll-Histopaque density gradient centrifugation and then cryopreserved in liquid nitrogen vapor phase. Analytical flow cytometry was used to check the purity and quantity of each magnetically sorted T cell population. Each sorted fraction had its genomic DNA isolated and then quantified by UV absorbance on a Nanodrop 2000c. The germline ends are 5 bases apart after V is trimmed by 0 bases and J by 4 bases. From the cysteine through the phenylalanine, the CDR3 covers 13 amino acids. Just CDR3 DNA is preserved here, 39 bases in frame from base 1. The germline V gene provides CDR1 SGDLS and CDR2 YYNGEE.

The chain joins TRBV9 to TRBJ1-5; a confident D gene designation cannot be given. This clonotype was sampled from a man younger than 45 in good health. Sample: naive CD4+ T cells sorted from blood. The sample's cell subset or site label is to be understood as: CD45RA+ positively selected. The sequenced DNA is TGTGCCAGCAGCGTAGCCGAGAATCAGCCCCAGCATTTT. This gives the protein CASSVAENQPQHF.